This record looks at one T cell receptor beta chain sequence and its context. Germline loops: CDR1 KGHSH, CDR2 LQKENI. The V segment lost 6 bases and the J segment 1 base; nucleotides outside the gene matches: 5. The CDR3 spans 14 residues. This entry belongs to a study of blood T cell repertoires in COVID-19. All enrollees were about 18 to 89 years old and from about two dozen US areas. Symptom resolution, clearance, or two negative PCRs marked donors in Cohort 3 as recovered. Original analysis: Amplification with reference gene primers provided the estimates of nucleated cell counts. Produced via immunoSEQ multiplex PCR; TCRdb's table is partial and in-frame only. D and trimming were read from the DNA, whereas the V and J calls and clone size are those reported in that table. The sample includes about 130,000 clones, roughly 75% of them seen just once.

The sequencing input was PBMCs or T cells enriched from blood (not recorded which). The TCR comes from a woman aged 45-60 years who had recovered from COVID-19. The genes are TRBV18 and TRBJ1-1, with 7 bases fitting TRBD1. DNA for the CDR3: TGTGCCAGCTCCCCCTGGACAGGGAACACTGAAGCTTTCTTT. It translates to CASSPWTGNTEAFF.